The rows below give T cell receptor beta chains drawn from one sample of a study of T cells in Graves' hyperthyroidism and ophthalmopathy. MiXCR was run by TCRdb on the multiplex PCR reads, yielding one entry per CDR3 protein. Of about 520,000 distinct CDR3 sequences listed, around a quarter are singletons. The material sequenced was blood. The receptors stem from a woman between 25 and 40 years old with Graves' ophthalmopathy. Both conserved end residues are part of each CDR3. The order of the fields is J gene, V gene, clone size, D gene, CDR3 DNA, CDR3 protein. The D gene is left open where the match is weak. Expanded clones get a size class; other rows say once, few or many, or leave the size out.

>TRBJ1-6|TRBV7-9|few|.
TGTGCCATCACGACAGGTGGAGTGGGATATAATTCACCCCTCCACTTT
CAITTGGVGYNSPLHF
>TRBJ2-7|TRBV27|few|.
TGTGCCAGCAGTTTTGTTCTGGGGGCGGGGGAGCAGTACTTC
CASSFVLGAGEQYF
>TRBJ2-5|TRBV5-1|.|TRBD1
TGCGCCAGCAGCTTACCACCGGGACAGGGGATGGAGACCCAGTACTTC
CASSLPPGQGMETQYF
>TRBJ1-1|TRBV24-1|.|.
TGTGCCACCAGTGACTTACACCAAGCTTTCTTT
CATSDLHQAFF
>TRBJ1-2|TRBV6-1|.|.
TGTGCCAGCAGAAAAACCGGGCCCGGGGATGGCTACACCTTC
CASRKTGPGDGYTF
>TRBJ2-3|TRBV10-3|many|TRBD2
TGTGCCATCAGTGAGTCGAGGTTGTCGGTGACTAGCGGGTTTTATTTT
CAISESRLSVTSGFYF
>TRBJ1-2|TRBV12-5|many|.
TGTGCTAGTGGTTTAGGGGCCTTCGCGGGGGAAGATGGCTACACCTTC
CASGLGAFAGEDGYTF
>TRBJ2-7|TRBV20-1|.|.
TGCAGTGTGGGGACGGGCGAGCAGTACTTC
CSVGTGEQYF
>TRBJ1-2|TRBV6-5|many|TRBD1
TGTGCCAGCAGTACTGGACAGGGGGTGAACTATGGCTACACCTTC
CASSTGQGVNYGYTF
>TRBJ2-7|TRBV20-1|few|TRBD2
TGCAGTGGTGAGACGGGAGGGCCCTACGAGCAGTACTTC
CSGETGGPYEQYF
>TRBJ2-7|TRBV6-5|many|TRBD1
TGTGCCAGCAGCGTACCCCAGGGGGTGGGGGAGCAGTACTTC
CASSVPQGVGEQYF
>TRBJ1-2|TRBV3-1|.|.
TGTGCCAGCAGCCAAGATTACAGGGTCGGCTACACCTTC
CASSQDYRVGYTF
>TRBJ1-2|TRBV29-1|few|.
TGCAGCGTTGATTCGGTAGCTAACTATGGCTACACCTTC
CSVDSVANYGYTF
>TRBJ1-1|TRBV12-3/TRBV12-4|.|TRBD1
TGTGCCAGCACCATGACAGGGGCCGTTACTGAAGCTTTCTTT
CASTMTGAVTEAFF
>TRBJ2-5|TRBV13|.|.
TGTGCCAGCAGCTTACAGCTAGCAGAAGAGACCCAGTACTTC
CASSLQLAEETQYF
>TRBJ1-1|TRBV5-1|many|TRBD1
TGCGCCAGCAGGACCGACAGGGGAGGAGTCGGCACTGAAGCTTTCTTT
CASRTDRGGVGTEAFF
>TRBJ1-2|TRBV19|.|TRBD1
TGTGCCAGTAGTATAAGGGACAGCGATACCTATGGCTACACCTTC
CASSIRDSDTYGYTF
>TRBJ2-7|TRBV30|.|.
TGTGCCTGGAGTGACGGCTACGAGCAGTACTTC
CAWSDGYEQYF
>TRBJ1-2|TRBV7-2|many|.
TGTGCCAGCAGCTTAGGGTCTATGCGGGGCTACACCTTC
CASSLGSMRGYTF
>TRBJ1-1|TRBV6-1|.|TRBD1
TGTGCCAGCATCTCGGACGGGACAGGCTCAGCTTTCTTT
CASISDGTGSAFF
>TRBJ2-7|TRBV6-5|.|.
TGTGCCAGCAGTTACATGGCGGAAGAGCAGTACTTC
CASSYMAEEQYF
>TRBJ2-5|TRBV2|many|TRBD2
TGTGCCAGCATGGAAGCGGGGTTGGGAGAGACCCAGTACTTC
CASMEAGLGETQYF
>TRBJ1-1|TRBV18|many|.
TGTGCCAGCTCACCAGCAGATTTAGCAGTGGGTGAAGCTTTCTTT
CASSPADLAVGEAFF
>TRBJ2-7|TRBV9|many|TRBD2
TGTGCCAGCAGCGTAGAGATAGCGGGGGGGGAGCAGTACTTC
CASSVEIAGGEQYF
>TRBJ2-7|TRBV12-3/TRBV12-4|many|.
TGTGCCAGCAGTTTATTACGTCCCGGGTACGAGCAGTACTTC
CASSLLRPGYEQYF
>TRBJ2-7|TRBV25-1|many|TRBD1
TGTGCCAGCAGTGTCGGGACAGGGCGTTCCTACGAGCAGTACTTC
CASSVGTGRSYEQYF
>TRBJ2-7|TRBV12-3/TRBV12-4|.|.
TGTGCCAGCAGTGTAACCAACGAGCAGTACTTC
CASSVTNEQYF
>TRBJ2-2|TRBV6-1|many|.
TGTGCCAGCAGTGACGCGGCTGTAGCGAACACCGGGGAGCTGTTTTTT
CASSDAAVANTGELFF
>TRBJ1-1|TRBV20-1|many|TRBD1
TGCAGTGCTGACGACAGGGCGGCCACTGAAGCTTTCTTT
CSADDRAATEAFF
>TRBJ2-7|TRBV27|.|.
TGTGCCAGCACCGGACGGACCGGCAACTCCTACGAGCAGTACTTC
CASTGRTGNSYEQYF
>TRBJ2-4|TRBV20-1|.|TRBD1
TGCAGTGCTAGACAGGGGGCCAAAAACGTGCAGTACTTC
CSARQGAKNVQYF
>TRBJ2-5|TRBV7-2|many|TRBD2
TGTGCCAGCAGCTCCCAACTAGCGGGGGGGCGAGAGACCCAGTACTTC
CASSSQLAGGRETQYF
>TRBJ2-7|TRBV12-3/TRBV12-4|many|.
TGTGCCAGCAGTTTAAGCTCCGTACTACACTCCTACGAGCAGTACTTC
CASSLSSVLHSYEQYF
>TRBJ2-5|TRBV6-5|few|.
TGTGCCAGCAGTTACTCTTGGTACCAAGAGACCCAGTACTTC
CASSYSWYQETQYF
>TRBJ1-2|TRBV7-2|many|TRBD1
TGTGCCAGCAGCTCCCAAGGGACAGGAGAAGGCTACACCTTC
CASSSQGTGEGYTF
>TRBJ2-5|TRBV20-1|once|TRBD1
TGCAGTGCTACCGGACAGGGACAAGAGACCCAGTACTTC
CSATGQGQETQYF
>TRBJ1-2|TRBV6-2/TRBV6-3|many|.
TGTGCCAGCAGTTGGACGGCCTATGGCTACACCTTC
CASSWTAYGYTF
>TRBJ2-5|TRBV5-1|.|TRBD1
TGCGCCAGCAGCCTCGGGACAGGGATCCAAGAGACCCAGTACTTC
CASSLGTGIQETQYF
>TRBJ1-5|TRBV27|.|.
TGTGCCAGCAGCCCAAGGGGAGATAGCAATCAGCCCCAGCATTTT
CASSPRGDSNQPQHF
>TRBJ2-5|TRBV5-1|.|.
TGCGCCAGCAGCTTGTTTCGTGGGGGGCGAGAGACCCAGTACTTC
CASSLFRGGRETQYF
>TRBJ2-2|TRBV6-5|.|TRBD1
TGTGCCAGCAGTTACGGACAAACAGGGGCAGGGACCGGGGAGCTGTTTTTT
CASSYGQTGAGTGELFF